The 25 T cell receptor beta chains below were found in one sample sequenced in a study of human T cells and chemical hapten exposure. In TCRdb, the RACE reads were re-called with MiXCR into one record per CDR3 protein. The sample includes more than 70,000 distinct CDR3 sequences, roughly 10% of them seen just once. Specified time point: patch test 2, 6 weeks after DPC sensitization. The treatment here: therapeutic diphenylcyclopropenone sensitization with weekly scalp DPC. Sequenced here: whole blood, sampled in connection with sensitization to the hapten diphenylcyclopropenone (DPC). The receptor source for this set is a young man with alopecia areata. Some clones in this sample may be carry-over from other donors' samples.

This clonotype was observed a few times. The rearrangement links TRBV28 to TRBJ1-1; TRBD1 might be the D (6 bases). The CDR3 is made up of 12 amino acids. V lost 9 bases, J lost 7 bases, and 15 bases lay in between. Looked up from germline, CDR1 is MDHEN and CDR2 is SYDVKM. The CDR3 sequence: CASRTGLGEAFF. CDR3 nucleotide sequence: TGTGCCAGTCGAACAGGGCTGGGTGAAGCTTTCTTT.

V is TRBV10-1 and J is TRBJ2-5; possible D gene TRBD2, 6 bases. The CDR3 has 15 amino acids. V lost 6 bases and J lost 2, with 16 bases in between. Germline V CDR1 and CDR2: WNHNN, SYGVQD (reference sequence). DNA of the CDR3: TGCGCCAGCAGCTCGGAGGGGAGTATTCAAGAGACCCAGTACTTC. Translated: CASSSEGSIQETQYF.

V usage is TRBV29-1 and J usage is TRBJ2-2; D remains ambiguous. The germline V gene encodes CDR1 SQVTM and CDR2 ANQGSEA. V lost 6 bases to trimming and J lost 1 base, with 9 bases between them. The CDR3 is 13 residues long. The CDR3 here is CSVTNKNTGELFF. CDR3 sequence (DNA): TGCAGCGTGACCAACAAGAACACCGGGGAGCTGTTTTTT.

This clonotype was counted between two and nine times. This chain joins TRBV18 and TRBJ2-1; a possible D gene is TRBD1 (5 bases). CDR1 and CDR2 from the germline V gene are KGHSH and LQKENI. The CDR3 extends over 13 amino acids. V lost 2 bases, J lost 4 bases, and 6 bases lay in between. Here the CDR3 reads CASSPGAYNEQFF. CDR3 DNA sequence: TGTGCCAGCTCACCAGGGGCGTACAATGAGCAGTTCTTC.

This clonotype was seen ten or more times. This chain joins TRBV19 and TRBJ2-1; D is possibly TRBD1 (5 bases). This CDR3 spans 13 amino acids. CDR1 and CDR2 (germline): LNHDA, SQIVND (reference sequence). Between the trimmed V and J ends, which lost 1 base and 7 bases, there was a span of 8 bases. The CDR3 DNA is TGTGCCAGTAGTATAGGGGCAGGGAATGAGCAGTTCTTC. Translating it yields CASSIGAGNEQFF.

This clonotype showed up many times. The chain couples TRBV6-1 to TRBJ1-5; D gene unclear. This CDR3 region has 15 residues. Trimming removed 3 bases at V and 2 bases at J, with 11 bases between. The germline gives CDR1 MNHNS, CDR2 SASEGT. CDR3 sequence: CASSDIGRGNQPQHF. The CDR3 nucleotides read TGTGCCAGCAGTGACATTGGGCGCGGCAATCAGCCCCAGCATTTT.

CDR3 nucleotides: TGTGCCAGCAGTTACGGAGACAGGGGAAGGAGTGATGAGCAGTTCTTC. Translated, it gives CASSYGDRGRSDEQFF. V is TRBV6-6 and J is TRBJ2-1; TRBD1 matches 8 bases. CDR3 length: 16 amino acids. With V trimmed by 2 bases and J by 8 bases, 11 bases remained unmatched. Looked up from germline, CDR1 is MNHNY and CDR2 is SVGAGI (reference sequence).

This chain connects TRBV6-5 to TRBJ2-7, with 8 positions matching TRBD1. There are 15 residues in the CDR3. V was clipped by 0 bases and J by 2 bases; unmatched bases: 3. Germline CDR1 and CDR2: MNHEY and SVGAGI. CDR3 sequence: CASSYSIQGAYEQYV. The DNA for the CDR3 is TGTGCCAGCAGTTACTCGATACAGGGGGCCTACGAGCAGTACGTC.

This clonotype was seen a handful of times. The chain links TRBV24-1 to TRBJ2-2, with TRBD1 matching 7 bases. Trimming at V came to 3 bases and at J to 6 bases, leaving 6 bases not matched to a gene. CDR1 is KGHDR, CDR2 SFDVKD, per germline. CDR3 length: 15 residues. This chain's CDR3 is CATSDPRQGPGELFF. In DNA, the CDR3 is TGTGCCACCAGTGATCCTCGACAGGGTCCCGGGGAGCTGTTTTTT.

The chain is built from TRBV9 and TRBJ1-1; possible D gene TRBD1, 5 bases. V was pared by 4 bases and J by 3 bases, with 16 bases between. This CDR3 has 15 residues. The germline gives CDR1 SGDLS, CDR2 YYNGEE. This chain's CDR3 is CASSPSGRADTEAFF. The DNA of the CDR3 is TGTGCCAGCAGCCCCAGCGGCAGGGCGGACACTGAAGCTTTCTTT.

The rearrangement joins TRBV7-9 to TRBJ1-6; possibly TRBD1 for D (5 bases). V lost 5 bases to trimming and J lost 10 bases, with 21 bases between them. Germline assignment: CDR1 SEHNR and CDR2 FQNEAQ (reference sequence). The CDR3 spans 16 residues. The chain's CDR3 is CASSPLWQGGLSPLHF. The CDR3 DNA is TGTGCCAGCAGCCCGCTTTGGCAGGGAGGTTTGTCACCCCTCCACTTT.

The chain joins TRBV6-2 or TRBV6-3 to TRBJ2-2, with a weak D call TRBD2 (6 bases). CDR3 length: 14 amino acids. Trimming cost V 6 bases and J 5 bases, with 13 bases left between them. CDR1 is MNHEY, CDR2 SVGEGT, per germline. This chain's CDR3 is CASRKTSKTGELFF. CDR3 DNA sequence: TGTGCCAGCAGAAAGACTAGTAAGACCGGGGAGCTGTTTTTT.

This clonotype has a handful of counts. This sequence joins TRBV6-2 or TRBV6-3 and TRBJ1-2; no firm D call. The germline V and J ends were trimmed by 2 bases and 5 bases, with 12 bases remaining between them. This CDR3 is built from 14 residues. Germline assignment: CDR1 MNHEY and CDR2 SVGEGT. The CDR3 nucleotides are TGTGCCAGCAGTTACCCAGTGAAAGGGTATGGCTACACCTTC. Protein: CASSYPVKGYGYTF.

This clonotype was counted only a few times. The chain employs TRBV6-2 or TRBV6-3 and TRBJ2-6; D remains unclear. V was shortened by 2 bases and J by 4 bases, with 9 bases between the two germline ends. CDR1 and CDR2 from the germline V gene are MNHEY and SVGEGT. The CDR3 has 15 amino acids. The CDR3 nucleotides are TGTGCCAGCAGTTACGTGGCAGTAGGGGCCAACGTCCTGACTTTC. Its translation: CASSYVAVGANVLTF.

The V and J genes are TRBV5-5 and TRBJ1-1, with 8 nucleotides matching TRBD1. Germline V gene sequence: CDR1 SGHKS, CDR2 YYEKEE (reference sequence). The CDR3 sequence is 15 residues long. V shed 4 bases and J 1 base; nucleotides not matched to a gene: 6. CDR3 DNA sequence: TGTGCCAGCAGCCCTGACAGGGGCTGGAACACTGAAGCTTTCTTT. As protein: CASSPDRGWNTEAFF.

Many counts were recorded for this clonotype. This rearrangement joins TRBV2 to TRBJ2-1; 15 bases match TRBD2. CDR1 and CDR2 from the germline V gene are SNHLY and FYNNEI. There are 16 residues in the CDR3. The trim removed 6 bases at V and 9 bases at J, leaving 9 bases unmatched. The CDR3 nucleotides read TGTGCCAGCAGGCCCGGACTAGCGGGGGGGCAAAGTGAGCAGTTCTTC. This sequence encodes CASRPGLAGGQSEQFF.

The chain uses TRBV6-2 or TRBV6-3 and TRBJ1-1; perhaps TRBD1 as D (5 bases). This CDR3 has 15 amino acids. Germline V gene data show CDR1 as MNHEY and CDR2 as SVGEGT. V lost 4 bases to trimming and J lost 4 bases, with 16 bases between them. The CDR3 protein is CASSSPGTHRTEAFF. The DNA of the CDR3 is TGTGCCAGCAGTTCTCCAGGGACCCACCGCACTGAAGCTTTCTTT.

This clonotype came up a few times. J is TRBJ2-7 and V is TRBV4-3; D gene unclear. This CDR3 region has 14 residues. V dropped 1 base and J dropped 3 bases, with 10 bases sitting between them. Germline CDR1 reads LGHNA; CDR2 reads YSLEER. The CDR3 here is CASSQGAVGYEQYF. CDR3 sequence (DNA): TGCGCCAGCAGCCAAGGTGCAGTGGGCTACGAGCAGTACTTC.

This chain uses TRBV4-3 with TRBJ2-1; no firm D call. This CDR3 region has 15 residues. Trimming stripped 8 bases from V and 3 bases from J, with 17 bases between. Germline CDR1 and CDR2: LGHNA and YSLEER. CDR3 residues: CASRVDPNSYNEQFF. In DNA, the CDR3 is TGCGCCAGCCGAGTTGATCCCAACAGCTACAATGAGCAGTTCTTC.

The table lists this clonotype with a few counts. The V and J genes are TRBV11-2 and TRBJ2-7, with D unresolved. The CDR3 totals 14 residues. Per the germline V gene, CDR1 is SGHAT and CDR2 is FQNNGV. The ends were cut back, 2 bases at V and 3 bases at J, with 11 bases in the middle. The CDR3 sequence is CASSLHNSDYEQYF. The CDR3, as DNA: TGTGCCAGCAGCTTACACAATTCAGACTACGAGCAGTACTTC.

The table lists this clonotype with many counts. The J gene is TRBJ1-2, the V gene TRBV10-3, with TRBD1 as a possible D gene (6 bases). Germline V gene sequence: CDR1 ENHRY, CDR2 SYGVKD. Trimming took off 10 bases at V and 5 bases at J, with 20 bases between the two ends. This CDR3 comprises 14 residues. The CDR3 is CATWDWTAPYGYTF. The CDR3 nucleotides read TGTGCCACCTGGGACTGGACAGCTCCTTATGGCTACACCTTC.

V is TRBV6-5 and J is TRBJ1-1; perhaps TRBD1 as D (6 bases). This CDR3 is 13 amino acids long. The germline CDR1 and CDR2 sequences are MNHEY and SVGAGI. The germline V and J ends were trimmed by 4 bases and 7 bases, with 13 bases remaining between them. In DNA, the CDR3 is TGTGCCAGCAGTTTAACAGGGTTTCGTGAAGCTTTCTTT. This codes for CASSLTGFREAFF.

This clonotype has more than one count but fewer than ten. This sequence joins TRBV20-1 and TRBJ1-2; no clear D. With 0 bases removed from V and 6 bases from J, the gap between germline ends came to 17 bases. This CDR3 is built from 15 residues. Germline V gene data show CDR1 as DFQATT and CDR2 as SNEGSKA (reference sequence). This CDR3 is CSARDFQAPANGYTF. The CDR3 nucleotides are TGCAGTGCTAGAGATTTTCAGGCCCCTGCGAATGGCTACACCTTC.

The CDR3 region is CASSQDLRFNEKLFF. As DNA, the CDR3 is TGCGCCAGCAGCCAAGATCTACGGTTTAATGAAAAACTGTTTTTT. The rearrangement links TRBV4-1 to TRBJ1-4; D not resolved. Looked up from germline, CDR1 is MGHRA and CDR2 is YSYEKL. Between the trimmed V and J ends, which lost 0 bases and 4 bases, there was a span of 9 bases. The CDR3 is 15 amino acids.

CDR3 sequence: CASSVRPSTDTQYF. In nucleotides, the CDR3 is TGTGCCAGCAGCGTAAGGCCTAGCACAGATACGCAGTATTTT. V and J are TRBV9 and TRBJ2-3; no clear D gene. CDR3 size: 14 residues. V was clipped by 1 base and J by 0 bases, with 6 bases between them. Germline assignment: CDR1 SGDLS and CDR2 YYNGEE.